A single sample gave rise to the 25 T cell receptor beta chains below, sequenced in a study of beta chain features in type 1 diabetes. Study outcomes and limitations: In every one of the four CD4+ subsets, TCRB CDR3s were moderately but significantly shorter in Type 1 diabetes patients.

Every bit of the isolated RNA underwent reverse transcription, so sequencing read expressed TCRB transcripts. Generated by immunoSEQ multiplex PCR, the TCRdb table keeps only in-frame clones and is missing some. This repertoire shows over 300,000 clones, over 7% found once; its top ten account for around 1%. These receptors have no identified antigens. The sample consisted of central memory CD4+ T cells from blood. The source of these receptors is a man between 25 and 39 years old with type 1 diabetes.

The chain carries TRBV18 and TRBJ2-7, with a weak D call TRBD1 (7 bases). This CDR3 contains 15 residues. Germline CDR1 is KGHSH and CDR2 is LQKENI. V was pared by 5 bases and J by 0 bases, with 14 bases between. As DNA, the CDR3 is TGTGCCAGCTCAATTCAGGGGGGCGGCTCCTACGAGCAGTACTTC. It specifies CASSIQGGGSYEQYF.

The chain uses TRBV7-9 and TRBJ1-4, with D tentatively TRBD1 (5 bases). Per the germline V gene, CDR1 is SEHNR and CDR2 is FQNEAQ (reference sequence). V was pared by 1 base and J by 8 bases, with 17 bases between. The CDR3 has 16 amino acids. CDR3 protein: CASSLGAAGSGEKLFF. The CDR3 DNA reads as TGTGCCAGCAGCTTAGGGGCGGCAGGGTCAGGGGAAAAACTGTTTTTT.

There are many counts of this clone. V gene TRBV6-1 combines with J gene TRBJ2-2; perhaps TRBD2 as D (6 bases). This CDR3 contains 13 residues. Germline values: CDR1 MNHNS, CDR2 SASEGT. Trimming pared 3 bases from V and 6 bases from J, leaving 8 bases between. The CDR3 region has the DNA TGTGCCAGCAGTGAGGGACTCCCCGGGGAGCTGTTTTTT. It yields the protein CASSEGLPGELFF.

This clone has more than one count but fewer than ten. The CDR3 DNA reads as TGTGCCAGCAGCTACGGGGACAGCAACACTGAAGCTTTCTTT. Amino acids: CASSYGDSNTEAFF. The chain combines TRBV9 with TRBJ1-1; 7 bases align to TRBD1. The CDR3 extends over 14 amino acids. The germline CDR1 and CDR2 sequences are SGDLS and YYNGEE. V shed 4 bases, J shed 2 bases, and the junction held 5 bases outside the gene matches.

A few counts support this clone. The rearrangement joins TRBV7-8 to TRBJ1-5; 8 nucleotides match TRBD1. There are 18 residues in the CDR3. Per the germline V gene, CDR1 is SGHVS and CDR2 is FQNEAQ. V trimming: 5 bases; J trimming: 0 bases; junction bases outside the gene matches: 12. This chain's CDR3 is CASSLRTGRGYSNQPQHF. CDR3 DNA: TGTGCCAGCAGCCTCAGGACAGGGAGGGGGTATAGCAATCAGCCCCAGCATTTT. Filled out from reference TRBV7-8 and TRBJ1-5, the complete variable domain reads GAGVSQSPRYKVAKRGQDVALRCDPISGHVSLFWYQQALGQGPEFLTYFQNEAQLDKSGLPSDRFFAERPEGSVSTLKIQRTQQEDSAVYLCASSLRTGRGYSNQPQHFGDGTRLSIL.

On this clone itself: Other DNA sequences in this specimen translate into the identical CDR3. The CDR3 loop reads CASSEQGGIYGYTF. DNA for the CDR3: TGTGCCAGCAGTGAACAGGGAGGAATCTATGGCTACACCTTC. This chain uses TRBV6-1 with TRBJ1-2; possibly TRBD1 for D (5 bases). Germline lookup yields CDR1 MNHNS and CDR2 SASEGT. V gave up 2 bases and J gave up 4 bases, with 11 bases separating them. The CDR3 has 14 residues.

This clone was seen more than once but under ten times. In DNA, the CDR3 is TGCGCCAGCAGCTTACGACAGGGCGGCACAGATACGCAGTATTTT. Amino acid sequence: CASSLRQGGTDTQYF. The gene calls are TRBV5-1 and TRBJ2-3; the match to TRBD1 covers 7 bases. The CDR3 runs to 15 residues. Germline V lookup: CDR1 SGHRS, CDR2 YFSETQ. The junction had 4 bases not matched to a gene; V was cut back by 2 bases and J by 1 base.

The sample holds a few counts of this clone. The V and J genes are TRBV19 and TRBJ2-3; TRBD2 matches 7 bases. Per the germline V gene, CDR1 is LNHDA and CDR2 is SQIVND (reference sequence). This CDR3 has 15 amino acids. V lost 3 bases to trimming and J lost 2 bases; unmatched junction nucleotides: 5. The CDR3 region is CASSMVTSFTDTQYF. The CDR3 nucleotides are TGTGCCAGTAGTATGGTGACTAGCTTCACAGATACGCAGTATTTT.

The chain recombines TRBV7-9 with TRBJ1-4; 9 bases align to TRBD1. V shed 5 bases and J 0 bases; nucleotides not matched to a gene: 13. The germline CDR1 and CDR2 sequences are SEHNR and FQNEAQ (reference sequence). The CDR3 is 19 residues long. CDR3 coding DNA: TGTGCCAGCAGCGTTCGGTCCGGGACAGGGATTACAACTAATGAAAAACTGTTTTTT. It specifies CASSVRSGTGITTNEKLFF.

This clone was detected a few times. This chain connects TRBV5-4 to TRBJ2-6; TRBD1 or TRBD2 may be the D gene (6 bases each). Germline CDR1 SGHNT, CDR2 YYREEE (reference sequence). Between the trimmed V and J ends, which lost 0 bases and 4 bases, there was a span of 11 bases. The CDR3 sequence is 16 residues long. The CDR3 sequence is CASSLETGAGANVLTF. The CDR3 nucleotides are TGTGCCAGCAGCTTGGAAACGGGGGCGGGGGCCAACGTCCTGACTTTC. The variable domain in full, with the rest retrieved from reference TRBV5-4 and TRBJ2-6, is ETGVTQSPTHLIKTRGQQVTLRCSSQSGHNTVSWYQQALGQGPQFIFQYYREEENGRGNFPPRFSGLQFPNYSSELNVNALELDDSALYLCASSLETGAGANVLTFGAGSRLTVL.

The rearrangement joins TRBV4-3 to TRBJ2-3; 10 positions match TRBD2. The germline V gene encodes CDR1 LGHNA and CDR2 YSLEER. After removal of 0 bases from V and 6 bases from J, the junction contained 9 bases not matched to a gene. The CDR3 extends over 17 amino acids. This CDR3 reads CASSQDVASGGGDTQYF. The CDR3 DNA is TGCGCCAGCAGCCAAGATGTGGCTAGCGGGGGTGGTGATACGCAGTATTTT.

This clone occurred a few times. V is TRBV5-1 and J is TRBJ2-2; 10 bases map to TRBD1. Germline loops: CDR1 SGHRS, CDR2 YFSETQ. V was clipped by 0 bases and J by 5 bases; unmatched bases: 4. The length of the CDR3 is 16 residues. This CDR3 reads CASSLVGTGETGELFF. CDR3 DNA sequence: TGCGCCAGCAGCTTGGTGGGGACAGGGGAGACCGGGGAGCTGTTTTTT.

This clone has only a few counts. The V gene is TRBV7-9, the J gene TRBJ2-5, with D possibly TRBD1 on 5 matching bases. V lost 3 bases to trimming and J lost 1 base, with 12 bases between them. This CDR3 region has 15 residues. CDR1 SEHNR and CDR2 FQNEAQ come from the germline V gene (reference sequence). The CDR3, as DNA: TGTGCCAGCAGCTTGATCTGGCAGGGCCAAGAGACCCAGTACTTC. This codes for CASSLIWQGQETQYF.

J is TRBJ2-3 and V is TRBV18; 16 positions agree with TRBD2. Germline V lookup: CDR1 KGHSH, CDR2 LQKENI. The length of the CDR3 is 17 residues. With V trimmed by 3 bases and J by 6 bases, 6 bases remained unmatched. Here the CDR3 reads CASSPGLAGGPLDTQYF. The CDR3 DNA reads as TGTGCCAGCTCACCGGGACTAGCGGGGGGGCCATTGGATACGCAGTATTTT.

At least ten counts were recorded for this clone. V gene TRBV6-6 combines with J gene TRBJ1-5; 8 nucleotides align to TRBD1. The CDR3 has 16 amino acids. V lost 4 bases and J lost 5; bases outside the gene matches: 10. The germline CDR1 and CDR2 sequences are MNHNY and SVGAGI (reference sequence). The CDR3 DNA is TGTGCCAGCAGTTTCCCCGGGACAGGCGAAGATCAGCCCCAGCATTTT. Its protein is CASSFPGTGEDQPQHF.

This clone came up many times. This sequence joins TRBV6-6 and TRBJ2-3; D unclear. Germline values: CDR1 MNHNY, CDR2 SVGAGI (reference sequence). V was pared by 6 bases and J by 3 bases, with 10 bases between. This CDR3 region has 13 residues. The CDR3 coding sequence is TGTGCCAGCAGGGTCGGAGCGACAGATACGCAGTATTTT. It is translated as CASRVGATDTQYF.

This clone was observed a few times. The rearrangement joins TRBV6-5 to TRBJ2-2; D uncertain. This CDR3 spans 13 amino acids. Deletions cut 2 bases from V and 10 bases from J, with 11 bases between. Germline-derived CDR1 and CDR2 are MNHEY and SVGAGI. CDR3 protein: CASSYRVGKELFF. The CDR3 DNA follows: TGTGCCAGCAGTTACCGGGTAGGGAAGGAGCTGTTTTTT.

This chain links TRBV12-5 with TRBJ2-5; unclear D gene. Looked up from germline, CDR1 is LGHNT and CDR2 is FRNRAP. The CDR3 is 15 amino acids. V dropped 7 bases and J dropped 5 bases, with 20 bases sitting between them. The CDR3 protein is CASAPKGREMETQYF. For the CDR3, the DNA is TGTGCTAGTGCCCCGAAAGGGCGTGAAATGGAGACCCAGTACTTC.

The chain couples TRBV4-3 to TRBJ1-4, with 11 bases fitting TRBD1. Per the germline V gene, CDR1 is LGHNA and CDR2 is YSLEER. The V and J ends lost 4 bases and 6 bases, in that order; junction bases with no gene match: 1. This CDR3 spans 14 amino acids. For the CDR3, the DNA is TGCGCCAGCAGCCGGGACAGGGGGGATGAAAAACTGTTTTTT. Protein sequence: CASSRDRGDEKLFF.

This clone was counted at least ten times. V is TRBV7-2 and J is TRBJ1-1; the D is unclear. The CDR3 runs to 13 residues. Trimming removed 4 bases from V and 1 base from J, with 7 bases in between. The V gene's germline CDR1 is SGHTA and CDR2 FQGNSA. The CDR3 DNA reads as TGTGCCAGCAGCTACGTCTCGAACACTGAAGCTTTCTTT. Amino acids: CASSYVSNTEAFF.

Only a few counts were recorded for this clone. The rearrangement links TRBV29-1 to TRBJ2-3; D is unclear. The V end lost 4 bases, the J end lost 6 bases, and 11 bases lay between the germline ends. Germline lookup yields CDR1 SQVTM and CDR2 ANQGSEA. There are 12 residues in the CDR3. The CDR3: CSVGRGPDTQYF. The CDR3 DNA follows: TGCAGCGTTGGGAGAGGTCCCGATACGCAGTATTTT.

The gene calls are TRBV28 and TRBJ2-1; D is unresolved. CDR1 MDHEN and CDR2 SYDVKM come from the germline V gene. The CDR3 covers 13 residues. Between the trimmed V and J ends, which lost 5 bases and 12 bases, there was a span of 17 bases. The CDR3 bases are TGTGCCAGCAGTCCCACTCGGTGGGGTGGGCAGTTCTTC. Translating it yields CASSPTRWGGQFF.

The chain couples TRBV7-2 to TRBJ1-1; D is unclear. Germline V lookup: CDR1 SGHTA, CDR2 FQGNSA. V was pared by 3 bases and J by 4 bases, with 6 bases between. There are 12 residues in the CDR3. The CDR3 spells CASSLGLTEAFF. The CDR3 region has the DNA TGTGCCAGCAGCTTGGGTCTCACTGAAGCTTTCTTT.

This clone occurred a few times. This chain uses TRBV5-4 with TRBJ1-4; 8 positions match TRBD1. The CDR3 totals 17 residues. Germline loops: CDR1 SGHNT, CDR2 YYREEE (reference sequence). Germline trimming cut 0 bases from V and 8 bases from J; bases unmatched to any gene: 12. CDR3 loop: CASSLGSQGARREKLFF. The CDR3 region has the DNA TGTGCCAGCAGCTTGGGTTCCCAGGGGGCAAGGAGAGAAAAACTGTTTTTT.

The chain has TRBV7-2 and TRBJ2-3; perhaps TRBD2 as D (6 bases). This CDR3 spans 12 amino acids. The germline gives CDR1 SGHTA, CDR2 FQGNSA. The germline V and J ends were trimmed by 6 bases and 8 bases, with 12 bases remaining between them. CDR3 DNA: TGTGCCAGCAGTAAAGCGGGCAGTACGCAGTATTTT. Translated, it gives CASSKAGSTQYF.